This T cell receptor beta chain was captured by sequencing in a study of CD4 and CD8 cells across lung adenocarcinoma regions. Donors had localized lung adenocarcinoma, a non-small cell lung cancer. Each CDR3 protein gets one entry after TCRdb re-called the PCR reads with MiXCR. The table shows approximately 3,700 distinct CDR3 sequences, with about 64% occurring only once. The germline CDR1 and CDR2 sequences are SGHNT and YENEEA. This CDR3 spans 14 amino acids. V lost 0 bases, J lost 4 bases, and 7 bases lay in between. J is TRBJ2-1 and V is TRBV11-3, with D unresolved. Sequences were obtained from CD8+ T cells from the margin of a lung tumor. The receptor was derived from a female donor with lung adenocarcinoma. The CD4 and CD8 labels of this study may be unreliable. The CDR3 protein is CASSLEGGYNEQFF. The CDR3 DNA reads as TGTGCCAGCAGCTTAGAGGGTGGGTACAATGAGCAGTTCTTC.